The 20 T cell receptor beta chains below come from one sample, sequenced in a study of regulatory T cells in long-lasting Graves disease. Researchers made TCR beta libraries by using iRepertoire HTBI primers and running Arm-PCR on CDR3 regions. MiXCR, run by TCRdb on the multiplex PCR reads, gives a single entry per CDR3 protein. The sample holds 400,000 to 550,000 distinct CDR3 sequences; 16% are singletons and the top ten take about 23%. Time point of the sample: newly diagnosed GD, antithyroid drugs for less than 3 months. RNA from PBMCs was the source of the TCR library. This same sample was also part of a study on T cells in Graves' hyperthyroidism and ophthalmopathy.

Sample: peripheral blood mononuclear cells (PBMCs), taken at new diagnosis, from a patient treated with antithyroid drugs. The receptors stem from a woman between 18 and 30 years old with Graves disease.

This clonotype has ten or more counts. This sequence joins TRBV11-3 and TRBJ2-7; D uncertain. The CDR3 is 17 residues long. V was trimmed by 5 bases and J by 6 bases, leaving 26 bases between them. Germline-derived CDR1 and CDR2 are SGHNT and YENEEA. The DNA of the CDR3 is TGTGCCAGCAGCGTAAAAGGGCCCAGACCGACTTCGCTCGAGCAGTACTTC. Its translation is CASSVKGPRPTSLEQYF.

This clonotype was found many times. This sequence joins TRBV7-3 and TRBJ2-1, with 13 bases aligning to TRBD2. The germline V gene encodes CDR1 SGHTA and CDR2 FQGTGA. The CDR3 covers 18 residues. The J segment lost 0 bases and the V segment lost 1 base, leaving 3 bases of the junction unmatched. CDR3 bases: TGTGCCAGCAGCTTAAAACTAGCGGGAGGGAGCTCCTACAATGAGCAGTTCTTC. It encodes CASSLKLAGGSSYNEQFF.

The chain joins TRBV3-1 to TRBJ2-6; D not certain. The CDR3 length is 14 residues. Trimming removed 7 bases from V and 0 bases from J, with 7 bases in between. The germline CDR1 and CDR2 sequences are LGHDT and YNNKEL (reference sequence). CDR3 sequence: CASKLNSGANVLTF. The CDR3 DNA is TGTGCCAGCAAACTCAACTCTGGGGCCAACGTCCTGACTTTC.

A word on this clonotype: A much larger clone is a single base away; this may be a read error. The V and J genes are TRBV5-1 and TRBJ2-1, with 11 positions matching TRBD2. Germline V gene sequence: CDR1 SGHRS, CDR2 YFSETQ. The CDR3 length is 18 residues. The CDR3 DNA reads TGTGCCAGCAGCTCCGGGACTAGCGGAACGAGCTCCTACATTGAGCAGTTCTTC. Translation: CASSSGTSGTSSYIEQFF.

This clonotype has at least ten counts. The chain uses TRBV10-3 and TRBJ1-2; a possible D gene is TRBD1 (5 bases). The CDR3 runs to 11 residues. The germline gives CDR1 ENHRY, CDR2 SYGVKD. The V end lost 11 bases, the J end lost 10 bases, and 17 bases lay between the germline ends. CDR3 sequence (DNA): TGTGCCGTTTCTTACTCCGGGACCTACACCTTC. Translating it yields CAVSYSGTYTF.

The chain has TRBV9 and TRBJ1-2; no reliable D call. Germline V CDR1 and CDR2: SGDLS, YYNGEE. The CDR3 length is 15 residues. V lost 3 bases, J lost 1 base, and 13 bases lay in between. The CDR3 sequence: CASSATPSFNYGYTF. The CDR3 nucleotides are TGTGCCAGCAGCGCCACACCAAGCTTTAACTATGGCTACACCTTC.

At least ten counts were recorded for this clonotype. This chain connects TRBV6-1 to TRBJ1-5; perhaps TRBD1 as D (5 bases). V was clipped by 6 bases and J by 2 bases, with 5 bases between them. CDR1 is MNHNS, CDR2 SASEGT, per germline. There are 12 residues in the CDR3. CDR3 sequence: CASRQGNQPQHF. Here the CDR3 DNA reads TGTGCCAGCAGACAGGGCAATCAGCCCCAGCATTTT.

The chain is built from TRBV29-1 and TRBJ2-5; TRBD2 matches 7 bases. Germline-derived CDR1 and CDR2 are SQVTM and ANQGSEA. The CDR3 totals 18 residues. V lost 3 bases, J lost 2 bases, and 18 bases stayed unmatched. CDR3 DNA: TGCAGCGTTGAGTTCTTAGCCGGGACTACTCGACGGCAAGAGACCCAGTACTTC. Residues: CSVEFLAGTTRRQETQYF.

The gene calls are TRBV24-1 and TRBJ2-1, with D possibly matching TRBD1 (6 bases). V dropped 3 bases and J dropped 7 bases, with 18 bases sitting between them. The CDR3 has 16 amino acids. Germline CDR1 KGHDR, CDR2 SFDVKD. CDR3 nucleotides: TGTGCCACCAGTGATCGCAGAACGAACAGGGTTAATGAGCAGTTCTTC. Translation: CATSDRRTNRVNEQFF.

In its sample, this clonotype was seen a few times. The genes are TRBV12-3 or TRBV12-4 and TRBJ2-1; 9 bases line up with TRBD1. Trimming cost V 5 bases and J 7 bases; bases outside gene matches: 15. The CDR3 contains 17 residues. In DNA form, the CDR3 reads TGTGCCAGCAGTCCTTCCCGGGACAGGGCCGGATTTAATGAGCAGTTCTTC. It is translated as CASSPSRDRAGFNEQFF.

In its sample, this clonotype was seen many times. The chain carries TRBV18 and TRBJ2-5; 7 bases map to TRBD1. Trimming removed 2 bases from V and 4 bases from J; junction bases left unmatched: 1. CDR1 and CDR2 (germline): KGHSH, LQKENI. The CDR3 is 13 amino acids. This CDR3 is CASSPRQGETQYF. CDR3 coding DNA: TGTGCCAGCTCACCAAGACAGGGAGAGACCCAGTACTTC.

This clonotype came up a few times. The chain recombines TRBV5-1 with TRBJ2-7, with 10 bases fitting TRBD2. The CDR3 loop spans 17 amino acids. Per germline, CDR1 SGHRS and CDR2 YFSETQ. V was pared by 5 bases and J by 1 base, with 12 bases of the junction left unmatched. CDR3 residues: CASRPIHPGLASYEQYF. The CDR3 DNA reads TGCGCCAGCAGACCAATCCACCCGGGACTAGCGTCCTACGAGCAGTACTTC.

For this clonotype: This may stem from a read error, because a much larger clone lies one nucleotide away. V gene TRBV30 combines with J gene TRBJ2-5, with D possibly TRBD1 on 6 matching bases. CDR3 length: 14 amino acids. Trimming removed 4 bases at V and 11 bases at J, with 23 bases between. CDR1 and CDR2 from the germline V gene are GTSNPN and SVGIG (reference sequence). CDR3 loop: CAWKGQLSYNEQYF. The CDR3 coding sequence is TGTGCCTGGAAAGGACAGCTTTCCTACAATGAGCAGTACTTC.

This clonotype was seen repeatedly, ten times or more. V usage is TRBV7-3 and J usage is TRBJ2-3; D is uncertain. This CDR3 contains 18 residues. CDR1 and CDR2 (germline): SGHTA, FQGTGA. V shed 5 bases and J shed 0 bases, with 21 bases lying between them. The CDR3 DNA sequence: TGTGCCAGCAGCGACGACGACGTGAAGAGTACTAGCACAGATACGCAGTATTTT. Translated, it gives CASSDDDVKSTSTDTQYF. Drawing the rest from reference TRBV7-3 and TRBJ2-3, the complete variable domain is GAGVSQTPSNKVTEKGKYVELRCDPISGHTALYWYRQSLGQGPEFLIYFQGTGAADDSGLPNDRFFAVRPEGSVSTLKIQRTERGDSAVYLCASSDDDVKSTSTDTQYFGPGTRLTVL.

CDR3: CASSSSGVLLSPLHF. CDR3 nucleotide sequence: TGCGCCAGCAGCTCCTCCGGGGTTCTCCTTTCACCCCTCCACTTT. This chain links TRBV5-1 with TRBJ1-6; the D is unclear. Trimming removed 3 bases from V and 9 bases from J, with 16 bases in between. The germline V gene encodes CDR1 SGHRS and CDR2 YFSETQ. The CDR3 has 15 residues.

As regards this clonotype: A junction end diverges from the germline sequence, so it may reflect a read error. The chain joins TRBV6-1 to TRBJ2-5; tentatively, D is TRBD1 (5 bases). The CDR3 is made up of 17 amino acids. The germline gives CDR1 MNHNS, CDR2 SASEGT. CDR3 sequence reads: CACSEAITGHPQETQYF. In DNA form, the CDR3 reads TGTGCCTGCAGTGAAGCGATTACCGGACACCCCCAAGAGACCCAGTACTTC.

Many counts were recorded for this clonotype. This sequence joins TRBV30 and TRBJ2-1; D ambiguous. Germline CDR1 GTSNPN, CDR2 SVGIG (reference sequence). This CDR3 spans 10 amino acids. Trimming removed 1 base from V and 9 bases from J, with 4 bases in between. CDR3 in DNA: TGTGCCTGGAGTGGTGGTGAGCAGTTCTTC. Translated, it gives CAWSGGEQFF.

The table lists this clonotype with a few counts. The J gene is TRBJ1-3, the V gene TRBV11-2; D gene unclear. The CDR3 contains 14 residues. Trimming removed 3 bases from V and 0 bases from J, with 6 bases in between. Per germline, CDR1 SGHAT and CDR2 FQNNGV. CDR3 sequence reads: CASSFGISGNTIYF. CDR3 in DNA: TGTGCCAGCAGCTTCGGTATCTCTGGAAACACCATATATTTT.

This chain uses TRBV9 with TRBJ2-7; D unclear. The CDR3 is 14 amino acids. The ends were cut back, 4 bases at V and 1 base at J, with 12 bases in the middle. Germline assignment: CDR1 SGDLS and CDR2 YYNGEE. Written as DNA, the CDR3 is TGTGCCAGCAGCCCGATTGAGGTTTCCTACGAGCAGTACTTC. It yields the protein CASSPIEVSYEQYF. The whole variable domain, filled in from reference TRBV9 and TRBJ2-7, reads DSGVTQTPKHLITATGQRVTLRCSPRSGDLSVYWYQQSLDQGLQFLIQYYNGEERAKGNILERFSAQQFPDLHSELNLSSLELGDSALYFCASSPIEVSYEQYFGPGTRLTVT.

This chain connects TRBV12-3 or TRBV12-4 to TRBJ2-5; possible D gene TRBD1, 7 bases. V was cut by 6 bases and J by 6 bases, with 20 bases left in between. This CDR3 contains 15 residues. As DNA, the CDR3 is TGTGCCAGCAGCCGCGAGACAGGGAGGTTTCAGACCCAGTACTTC. Amino acid sequence: CASSRETGRFQTQYF.